These T cell receptor beta chains were read from a single sample in a study of CD8 T cells in Susac syndrome. MiXCR, run by TCRdb on the immunoSEQ multiplex PCR reads, gives a single entry per CDR3 protein. Here the sample spans 150,000 to 200,000 distinct CDR3 sequences, under 95% being singletons. Specimen: CD4+ T cells from PBMCs. These receptors were obtained from a human donor with multiple sclerosis. The CDR3 runs from the conserved cysteine through the conserved F or W. The D gene is left open where the match is weak. Rows may omit the clone size; those that give it use once, few, many or a size class.

v_gene	abundance	j_gene	d_gene	CDR3nt	CDR3aa
TRBV24-1	-	TRBJ1-6	TRBD1	TGTGCCACCGGACAGGATAATTCACCCCTCCACTTT	CATGQDNSPLHF
TRBV30	-	TRBJ2-7	TRBD1	TGTGCCTGGAGTCCGGGACAGGAGGTGCAGTACTTC	CAWSPGQEVQYF
TRBV7-8	-	TRBJ2-5	-	TGTGCCAGCAGCATCTACAGCCAAGAGACCCAGTACTTC	CASSIYSQETQYF
TRBV6-5	-	TRBJ1-4	-	TGTGCCAGCAGCTACCGCCTCAATGAAAAACTGTTTTTT	CASSYRLNEKLFF
TRBV5-4	-	TRBJ2-3	TRBD2	TGTGCCAGCAGTAAGGGGGGGGGACTAGGGTTCGGACTAGGAACAGATACGCAGTATTTT	CASSKGGGLGFGLGTDTQYF
TRBV9	-	TRBJ2-7	-	TGTGCCAGCAGCGTCGAGGGGTGGGGCGGCGAGCAGTACTTC	CASSVEGWGGEQYF
TRBV7-9	-	TRBJ1-2	-	TGTGCCAGCAGCTTCGGGGGGTCAGGGGATAACTATGGCTACACCTTC	CASSFGGSGDNYGYTF
TRBV7-8	-	TRBJ1-6	-	TGTGCCAGCAGCTTAGTGGGGGCGAATTCACCCCTCCACTTT	CASSLVGANSPLHF
TRBV5-1	-	TRBJ1-3	-	TGCGCCAGCAGCTCGGACAGTGGAAACACCATATATTTT	CASSSDSGNTIYF
TRBV11-2	-	TRBJ1-6	-	TGTGCCAGCAGCTTGAATTCAGATTCACCCCTCCACTTT	CASSLNSDSPLHF
TRBV28	-	TRBJ1-6	TRBD1	TGTGCCAGCAGTTCCCCGGGACAGGGGGCCTATAATTCACCCCTCCACTTT	CASSSPGQGAYNSPLHF
TRBV2	-	TRBJ2-2	-	TGTGCCAGTACAGTGGCGGTAGGCGGGGAGCTGTTTTTT	CASTVAVGGELFF
TRBV4-1	once	TRBJ1-2	-	TGCGCCAGCAGCCAACTAAAAGGGAACTATGGCTACACCTTC	CASSQLKGNYGYTF
TRBV15	-	TRBJ2-3	-	TGTGCCACCAGCAGAGATGAGGGGTGGGGCACAGATACGCAGTATTTT	CATSRDEGWGTDTQYF
TRBV3-1	-	TRBJ1-1	TRBD1	TGTGCCAGCAGCCCCGCGAGACAGGGGAAAACGACTGAAGCTTTCTTT	CASSPARQGKTTEAFF
TRBV2	-	TRBJ1-1	-	TGTGCCAGCAGTGTGGGTTTGGGGGGAACTGAAGCTTTCTTT	CASSVGLGGTEAFF
TRBV24-1	-	TRBJ2-5	-	TGTGCCACCAGTGATTTATACCCAGAGACCCAGTACTTC	CATSDLYPETQYF
TRBV2	-	TRBJ2-2	-	TGTGCCAGCAGTGTAAGGCGGCCCGGGGAGCTGTTTTTT	CASSVRRPGELFF
TRBV7-2	-	TRBJ2-5	-	TGTGCCAGCAGCTTAGTGGGAGCCAGTTACCAAGAGACCCAGTACTTC	CASSLVGASYQETQYF
TRBV6-5	-	TRBJ2-7	-	TGTGCCAGCACAGACCGGGGGGCCAACTACGAGCAGTACTTC	CASTDRGANYEQYF
TRBV20-1	-	TRBJ2-5	-	TGCAGTGCTAAGCGGGCGGGGCAAGAGACCCAGTACTTC	CSAKRAGQETQYF
TRBV27	-	TRBJ2-3	-	TGTGCCAGCAGGGGGGGGGCAGCTGATACGCAGTATTTT	CASRGGAADTQYF
TRBV12-3/TRBV12-4	-	TRBJ2-5	-	TGTGCCAGCAGTTTAGAACAGCTAGTGGAGACCCAGTACTTC	CASSLEQLVETQYF
TRBV20-1	-	TRBJ2-7	TRBD2	TGCAGTGCTGGCGCGGGAGTCACCTACGAGCAGTACTTC	CSAGAGVTYEQYF
TRBV18	-	TRBJ1-1	-	TGTGCCAGCTCACCACCGAGCTCCCACACTGAAGCTTTCTTT	CASSPPSSHTEAFF
TRBV20-1	-	TRBJ2-5	TRBD2	TGCAGTGCTAGACCCGTCGCGCTAGCGGACCAAGAGACCCAGTACTTC	CSARPVALADQETQYF
TRBV7-9	-	TRBJ2-1	-	TGTGCCAGCAGCCCGCGACAGAACTACAATGAGCAGTTCTTC	CASSPRQNYNEQFF
TRBV29-1	-	TRBJ1-1	-	TGCAGCGTTGAACGGAGGGGGACGGGAACTGAAGCTTTCTTT	CSVERRGTGTEAFF
TRBV28	-	TRBJ1-5	TRBD1	TGTGCCAGCAGCCATCTTCGGAGAGGGACAGGGATAAGCAATCAGCCCCAGCATTTT	CASSHLRRGTGISNQPQHF
TRBV30	-	TRBJ1-6	-	TGTGCCTGGAGTGTATTGGGGGGTGGTTCACCCCTCCACTTT	CAWSVLGGGSPLHF
TRBV4-2	-	TRBJ2-1	-	TGTGCCAGCAGCCAAGAATCAGACTACAATGAGCAGTTCTTC	CASSQESDYNEQFF
TRBV10-3	-	TRBJ1-1	TRBD1	TGTGCCACCAAACAGGGGGCGAGCACTGAAGCTTTCTTT	CATKQGASTEAFF
TRBV20-1	once	TRBJ2-2	-	TGCAGTGCCAGGGGGGGGGCGGGCACCGGGGAGCTGTTTTTT	CSARGGAGTGELFF
TRBV3-1	-	TRBJ2-1	TRBD2	TGTGCCAGCAGCTCTCCACGGCTAACTAGCGGGTACAATGAGCAGTTCTTC	CASSSPRLTSGYNEQFF
TRBV7-2	-	TRBJ2-2	TRBD2	TGTGCCAGCAGTCCTATCGGGAGGGGGGACACCGGGGAGCTGTTTTTT	CASSPIGRGDTGELFF
TRBV11-1	-	TRBJ2-7	TRBD1	TGTGCCAGCAGCCCAGACAGGGGAGTGACCTACGAGCAGTACTTC	CASSPDRGVTYEQYF
TRBV7-2	-	TRBJ1-2	-	TGTGCCAGCAGCTTACAGACGGACTATGGCTACACCTTC	CASSLQTDYGYTF
TRBV6-5	-	TRBJ2-7	-	TGTGCCAGCAGTTACCTTGGGGTCCCCCAACCGTACGAGCAGTACTTC	CASSYLGVPQPYEQYF
TRBV21-1	-	TRBJ2-7	-	TGTGCCAGCAGCAAAGGCTTGGCGGACAGGGCCTCTAAGCAGTACTTC	CASSKGLADRASKQYF
TRBV4-1	-	TRBJ2-3	-	TGCGCCAGCAGCCAAGAAGGGGCTAGTCTCAGCACAGATACGCAGTATTTT	CASSQEGASLSTDTQYF
TRBV19	-	TRBJ1-5	-	TGTGCCAGTAGTATAATGGGCAGCAAGCTCAATCAGCCCCAGCATTTT	CASSIMGSKLNQPQHF